This TCR beta chain is from a study of blood T cells in healthy people across ages. General study points: The unsorted PBMCs prevented any conclusive comparison of naive versus antigen-experienced cells.

CDR3 size: 18 residues. For the second PCR, which ran for about 7 to 11 cycles, a sample-barcoded 5' primer and a J-beta primer mix were used. Sequencing of every sample gave 2.5 million or more CDR3-containing paired-end reads. From the 5' RACE reads, TCRdb called clonotypes with MiXCR, one entry per CDR3 protein. The table records about 670,000 distinct CDR3 sequences, 52% of them present only once. Isolation recovered at least 6.5 million PBMCs from every sample. Extraction yielded at least 5.5 micrograms of total RNA per sample. Comment on this clonotype: What it binds is not known.

The origin of this receptor is a woman of 80 years or more in good health. The chain combines TRBV12-3 or TRBV12-4 with TRBJ2-1, with 10 bases that match TRBD1. The last part of the DNA fits TRBJ2-7 better; the J call may be wrong. Sample: blood. CDR3 amino acids: CASSSGDRGAVSYNEQYF. The CDR3 DNA reads TGTGCCAGCAGCTCAGGGGACAGGGGAGCAGTATCCTACAATGAGCAGTACTTC.